This T cell receptor (beta chain) comes out of a study of blood T cell repertoires in COVID-19. Study at large: Acute and convalescent COVID-19 specimens originated in the United States, Italy and Spain. Sources were T cells, B-cell-depleted T cells, or PBMCs; the material itself was cDNA or gDNA.

Original processing methods: Using reference gene primer amplification, nucleated cell counts were estimated. The protocol was immunoSEQ multiplex PCR, while the TCRdb copy is restricted to in-frame clones and leaves out a portion. That table supplies the V and J calls and clone size; D and trimming were determined from the DNA. The sample shows more than 200,000 clones, 85% to 90% of them seen only once. The CDR3 is 14 amino acids. The germline V gene encodes CDR1 SQVTM and CDR2 ANQGSEA. J lost 2 bases, V lost 8 bases, and 8 bases had no gene match. Specimen: peripheral blood. This chain connects TRBV29-1 to TRBJ2-5; TRBD1 aligns across 10 bases. The origin of this receptor is an elderly man with acute or convalescent COVID-19. CDR3 bases: TGCAGCACGGACAGGGGGTTCTCACAAGAGACCCAGTACTTC. This translates into CSTDRGFSQETQYF. Looking up the rest from reference TRBV29-1 and TRBJ2-5 gives the full variable domain: SAVISQKPSRDICQRGTSLTIQCQVDSQVTMMFWYRQQPGQSLTLIATANQGSEATYESGFVIDKFPISRPNLTFSTLTVSNMSPEDSSIYLCSTDRGFSQETQYFGPGTRLLVL.